Each of the 20 T cell receptor beta chains below was sequenced from the same sample in a study of PD-L1 blockade in urothelial cancer. The protocol was immunoSEQ multiplex PCR, while the TCRdb copy is restricted to in-frame clones and leaves out a portion. The table has about 45,000 clones, 85% to 90% seen once; the top ten hold roughly 13%. Source: PBMCs, taken around atezolizumab (anti-PD-L1) treatment. The receptors here all came from a woman aged 60-75 years with urothelial cancer.

V and J are TRBV5-1 and TRBJ1-5; D not resolved. The CDR3 extends over 13 amino acids. Germline V lookup: CDR1 SGHRS, CDR2 YFSETQ. Trimming pared 4 bases from V and 0 bases from J, leaving 5 bases between. The CDR3 coding sequence is TGCGCCAGCAGCGAGAATAGCAATCAGCCCCAGCATTTT. The encoded protein is CASSENSNQPQHF.

The genes are TRBV28 and TRBJ1-2, with D possibly matching TRBD1 (6 bases). CDR1 is MDHEN, CDR2 SYDVKM, per germline. The germline V and J ends were trimmed by 6 bases and 2 bases, with 10 bases remaining between them. The CDR3 is made up of 13 amino acids. The CDR3 region has the DNA TGTGCCAGCAGAAACACAGGGAACTATGGCTACACCTTC. This gives the protein CASRNTGNYGYTF.

This sequence joins TRBV10-3 and TRBJ2-5, with D maybe TRBD1 (6 bases). Deletions cut 0 bases from V and 1 base from J, with 6 bases between. Looked up from germline, CDR1 is ENHRY and CDR2 is SYGVKD. The CDR3 covers 14 residues. CDR3 DNA sequence: TGTGCCATCAGTGAGTCAGGGGGCCAAGAGACCCAGTACTTC. Amino acid sequence: CAISESGGQETQYF.

This rearrangement joins TRBV9 to TRBJ1-4, with TRBD1 matching over 9 bases. The V gene's germline CDR1 is SGDLS and CDR2 YYNGEE. The CDR3 is 18 amino acids. J lost 6 bases, V lost 3 bases, and 15 bases had no gene match. The CDR3 is CASSGALSRTGVYEKLFF. CDR3 DNA: TGTGCCAGCAGCGGAGCTTTATCACGGACAGGGGTTTATGAAAAACTGTTTTTT.

The chain uses TRBV7-2 and TRBJ2-7; TRBD2 matches 9 bases. Germline V CDR1 and CDR2: SGHTA, FQGNSA. Trimming removed 7 bases from V and 6 bases from J; junction bases left unmatched: 13. The CDR3 sequence is 15 residues long. The CDR3 coding sequence is TGTGCCAGCAACAGGCGGGAGGGACCTCTGCGCGAGCAGTACTTC. Amino acids: CASNRREGPLREQYF.

The chain links TRBV5-1 to TRBJ1-3; the match to TRBD1 covers 9 bases. J gave up 4 bases and V 0 bases, and 2 bases lay outside the gene matches. This CDR3 has 15 amino acids. Per the germline V gene, CDR1 is SGHRS and CDR2 is YFSETQ. This chain's CDR3 is CASSLVGQGGNTIYF. DNA of the CDR3: TGCGCCAGCAGCTTGGTGGGACAGGGCGGAAACACCATATATTTT.

The chain uses TRBV7-8 and TRBJ2-1, with 7 bases aligning to TRBD1. The CDR3 consists of 16 residues. Germline V lookup: CDR1 SGHVS, CDR2 FQNEAQ. The V segment lost 5 bases and the J segment 1 base; nucleotides outside the gene matches: 8. The CDR3 region has the DNA TGTGCCAGCAGCCGGAGACAGGGATTGTCCTACAATGAGCAGTTCTTC. Its protein product is CASSRRQGLSYNEQFF.

V is TRBV4-3 and J is TRBJ2-1, with a possible D match to TRBD2 (6 bases). CDR3 size: 16 residues. The germline V gene encodes CDR1 LGHNA and CDR2 YSLEER. V was cut by 2 bases and J by 5 bases, with 16 bases left in between. The CDR3 is CASSQYPGTGHNEQFF. Written as DNA, the CDR3 is TGCGCCAGCAGCCAATACCCCGGGACTGGTCACAATGAGCAGTTCTTC.

The rearrangement joins TRBV5-1 to TRBJ2-5; 9 bases are shared with TRBD1. V trimming: 4 bases; J trimming: 5 bases; junction bases outside the gene matches: 21. CDR3 length: 19 residues. Germline CDR1 reads SGHRS; CDR2 reads YFSETQ. The CDR3 nucleotides read TGCGCCAGCAGCATTAGGACAGGGGTGAATAGCGGTGGTCTGGAGACCCAGTACTTC. It yields the protein CASSIRTGVNSGGLETQYF.

The V and J genes are TRBV4-3 and TRBJ2-7, with D maybe TRBD1 (6 bases). CDR3 length: 14 amino acids. Germline CDR1 LGHNA, CDR2 YSLEER. The V and J ends lost 1 base and 4 bases respectively, with 11 bases between them. The DNA of the CDR3 is TGCGCCAGCAGCCAAGGAGTAGGGACATACGAGCAGTACTTC. Translated: CASSQGVGTYEQYF.

This rearrangement joins TRBV4-1 to TRBJ2-7; 8 nucleotides align to TRBD1. Germline CDR1 reads MGHRA; CDR2 reads YSYEKL. V shed 0 bases, J shed 2 bases, and the junction held 6 bases outside the gene matches. The CDR3 totals 16 residues. The CDR3 region has the DNA TGCGCCAGCAGCCAAGATTTTGGACAGGGCACCTACGAGCAGTACTTC. It encodes CASSQDFGQGTYEQYF.

J is TRBJ1-1 and V is TRBV19; TRBD1 matches at 7 bases. CDR1 LNHDA and CDR2 SQIVND come from the germline V gene (reference sequence). The ends lost 1 base at V and 5 bases at J; junction bases unmatched: 10. This CDR3 region has 16 residues. The CDR3: CASSIARTTRGTEAFF. CDR3 coding DNA: TGTGCCAGTAGTATAGCCCGGACCACCAGGGGGACTGAAGCTTTCTTT.

The gene calls are TRBV7-8 and TRBJ2-5; D is perhaps TRBD1 (6 bases). Trimming left V 5 bases short and J 7 bases short, with 17 bases between. This CDR3 has 14 amino acids. The germline CDR1 and CDR2 sequences are SGHVS and FQNEAQ. The CDR3 DNA reads as TGTGCCAGCAGCCCGCGCGACCGAGGGGGGACCCAGTACTTC. This translates into CASSPRDRGGTQYF.

The CDR3 region has the DNA TGCGCCAGCAGCTTAGAAACTTCCTACGAGCAGTACTTC. It is translated as CASSLETSYEQYF. This rearrangement joins TRBV5-1 to TRBJ2-7; the D is unclear. Trimming took 2 bases from V and 1 from J, leaving 7 bases between them. The germline V gene has CDR1 SGHRS and CDR2 YFSETQ. This CDR3 comprises 13 residues.

The chain joins TRBV28 to TRBJ1-2; D might be TRBD1 (6 bases). The length of the CDR3 is 15 residues. Trimming removed 6 bases from V and 4 bases from J, with 18 bases in between. Germline CDR1 MDHEN, CDR2 SYDVKM. CDR3 sequence reads: CASSHLWTAFYGYTF. The CDR3 bases are TGTGCCAGCAGCCACCTCTGGACAGCTTTCTATGGCTACACCTTC.

The chain carries TRBV4-3 and TRBJ2-3, with 11 bases aligning to TRBD2. Germline trimming cut 0 bases from V and 4 bases from J; bases unmatched to any gene: 6. This CDR3 spans 17 amino acids. Germline V lookup: CDR1 LGHNA, CDR2 YSLEER. DNA of the CDR3: TGCGCCAGCAGCCAAGACCGTAGCGGGAGGGGTGCAGATACGCAGTATTTT. Amino acid sequence: CASSQDRSGRGADTQYF.

The chain carries TRBV28 and TRBJ2-6; TRBD1 aligns across 8 bases. CDR3 length equals 16 residues. Germline CDR1 MDHEN, CDR2 SYDVKM. V lost 4 bases to trimming and J lost 4 bases; unmatched junction nucleotides: 6. CDR3 region: CASSSGQGRGANVLTF. For the CDR3, the DNA is TGTGCCAGCAGTTCCGGACAGGGAAGAGGGGCCAACGTCCTGACTTTC.

The chain couples TRBV5-1 to TRBJ2-7; TRBD2 might be the D (5 bases). Germline lookup yields CDR1 SGHRS and CDR2 YFSETQ. The CDR3 sequence is 17 residues long. V lost 4 bases to trimming and J lost 2 bases, with 22 bases between them. The CDR3 DNA reads TGCGCCAGCAGCCTGAAAGGGATAGGTGCGGGCCCCTACGAGCAGTACTTC. As protein: CASSLKGIGAGPYEQYF.

V is TRBV19 and J is TRBJ2-1; D might be TRBD2 (6 bases). Germline CDR1 reads LNHDA; CDR2 reads SQIVND (reference sequence). The V and J ends lost 7 bases and 3 bases respectively, with 10 bases between them. This CDR3 has 13 amino acids. The CDR3 bases are TGTGCCAGTACCCGCGGGGACTACAATGAGCAGTTCTTC. Amino acid sequence: CASTRGDYNEQFF.

This clone has only one observation. The chain combines TRBV5-6 with TRBJ1-2; D ambiguous. Trimming took off 2 bases at V and 4 bases at J, with 9 bases between the two ends. The CDR3 covers 13 residues. The germline gives CDR1 SGHDT, CDR2 YYEEEE. CDR3 residues: CASSLDWAYGYTF. The CDR3, as DNA: TGTGCCAGCAGCTTAGATTGGGCCTATGGCTACACCTTC.